This T cell receptor (beta chain) appears in the sequencing data of a study of cytomegalovirus exposure and HLA in healthy donors. This clone was detected once. The length of the CDR3 is 13 residues. Germline CDR1 and CDR2: SGHTA and FQGNSA. V lost 5 bases and J lost 3, with 11 bases in between. PCR amplification relied on 60 Vbeta primers (plus 13 Jbeta primers). The data were produced by immunoSEQ multiplex PCR, yet TCRdb's version contains in-frame clones alone and is incomplete. The top ten clones hold approximately 2.4% of a sample with roughly 140,000 clones, 82% of them seen once. The V gene is TRBV7-2, the J gene TRBJ2-7; perhaps TRBD2 as D (6 bases). The clonotype originates from a male donor in good health and CMV-seronegative. Specimen: PBMCs. CDR3 loop: CASSPTRGYEQYF. In nucleotides, the CDR3 is TGTGCCAGCAGCCCCACGCGGGGCTACGAGCAGTACTTC.